These T cell receptor beta chains were read from a single sample in a study of blood T cell repertoires in COVID-19. Only in-frame clones appear in the TCRdb table, and some are missing; sequencing was by immunoSEQ multiplex PCR. The top ten clones hold over 8.5% of a sample with fewer than 20,000 clones, 87% of them seen once. The material sequenced was peripheral blood. Source of these receptors: a human donor in a cohort sampled during active COVID-19. Each CDR3 is given with its conserved first and last residue. Fields, in order: V gene, J gene, clone size, D gene, CDR3 protein, CDR3 DNA. A D gene is named only where the DNA matches it firmly. Clone size appears in some rows only: once, few, many, or a class for an expanded clone.

TRBV7-3	TRBJ2-3	-	TRBD2	CASSSLAGTSDTQYF	TGTGCCAGCAGCTCCCTAGCGGGGACGTCAGATACGCAGTATTTT
TRBV7-3	TRBJ2-2	-	-	CASSPQGMPSATGELFF	TGTGCCAGCAGCCCACAGGGTATGCCGTCTGCCACTGGGGAGCTGTTTTTT
TRBV4-1	TRBJ2-3	-	-	CASSPFTTQIADTQYF	TGCGCCAGCAGCCCTTTTACGACCCAGATAGCTGATACGCAGTATTTT
TRBV6-5	TRBJ2-5	-	-	CASSRLVQETQYF	TGTGCCAGCAGTCGACTAGTCCAAGAGACCCAGTACTTC
TRBV18	TRBJ2-7	-	-	CASSRGGGTVYEQYF	TGTGCCAGCTCACGGGGCGGGGGGACAGTCTACGAGCAGTACTTC
TRBV2	TRBJ1-4	once	TRBD1	CASILDRINEKLFF	TGTGCCAGCATCCTGGACAGGATTAATGAAAAACTGTTTTTT
TRBV6-2/TRBV6-3	TRBJ2-7	-	TRBD1	CASSYSGTGFEQYF	TGTGCCAGCAGTTACTCCGGGACAGGGTTCGAGCAGTACTTC
TRBV12-3/TRBV12-4	TRBJ1-1	-	-	CASSQQGSRAFF	TGTGCCAGCAGCCAGCAGGGGTCCCGAGCTTTCTTT
TRBV14	TRBJ2-1	-	-	CASSHDLSNEQFF	TGTGCCAGCAGCCACGACTTGTCGAATGAGCAGTTCTTC
TRBV12-2	TRBJ2-7	-	-	CASRLARVWTSVNF	TGTGCAAGTCGCTTAGCGCGTGTTTGGACTAGCGTTAACTTC
TRBV9	TRBJ1-3	-	-	CASSVGRMTGTGNTIYF	TGTGCCAGCAGCGTAGGACGAATGACAGGTACCGGAAACACCATATATTTT
TRBV28	TRBJ2-3	-	TRBD2	CASRASGAESTDTQYF	TGTGCCAGCCGGGCTAGCGGGGCTGAGAGCACAGATACGCAGTATTTT
TRBV7-9	TRBJ2-1	-	TRBD2	CASSPSPSWRGYNEQFF	TGTGCCAGCAGCCCGAGCCCCTCTTGGCGGGGGTACAATGAGCAGTTCTTC
TRBV9	TRBJ1-3	-	-	CASSVDTFTGNTIYF	TGTGCCAGCAGCGTAGACACGTTTACTGGAAACACCATATATTTT
TRBV19	TRBJ2-3	-	-	CASTSDSYTDTQYF	TGTGCCAGTACCTCGGACAGTTACACAGATACGCAGTATTTT
TRBV9	TRBJ2-1	-	-	CASSPNNEQFF	TGTGCCAGCAGCCCAAACAATGAGCAGTTCTTC
TRBV14	TRBJ2-3	once	TRBD2	CASSQGLAGRPTSTDTQYF	TGTGCCAGCAGCCAGGGCCTAGCGGGAAGGCCTACTAGCACAGATACGCAGTATTTT